This TCR beta chain was sequenced in a study of cytotoxic CD8 clonotypes in ibrutinib-treated CLL. Clones were read by immunoSEQ multiplex PCR, and TCRdb kept only the in-frame ones, dropping some. The table includes about 200,000 clones, around 70% detected once. Concerning this clone: As yet, its antigen is unknown.

Study observations and caveats: Under therapy, public clonotypes either contracted or stayed stable, and they were uncommon.

Sequencing was performed on PBMCs, taken after 12 months of ibrutinib treatment. This clonotype was obtained from a human donor with chronic lymphocytic leukemia.

For the CDR3, the DNA is TGCGCCAGCAGCCACTTCCTAGCGGGGGGGCGCAATGAGCAGTTCTTC. It codes for CASSHFLAGGRNEQFF. The chain carries TRBV4-1 and TRBJ2-1; TRBD2 matches at 12 bases. The CDR3 has 16 residues. Germline V lookup: CDR1 MGHRA, CDR2 YSYEKL. V trimming: 3 bases; J trimming: 6 bases; junction bases outside the gene matches: 6.